The subject of this entry is one T cell receptor (beta chain). Germline V lookup: CDR1 SGHVS, CDR2 FQNEAQ. The trim removed 1 base at V and 5 bases at J, leaving 5 bases unmatched. The CDR3 contains 15 residues. The data originate from a study of blood T cell repertoires in COVID-19. Profiling relied on immunoSEQ multiplex PCR, and the TCRdb table lists in-frame clones only, not all of them. The data contain over 300,000 clones, 89% of them seen just once; the ten biggest clones take up 1% to 1.5%. This clonotype was sampled from a man aged 40-55 years with acute or convalescent COVID-19. Sequencing was carried out using peripheral blood. The chain joins TRBV7-8 to TRBJ2-5, with TRBD1 matching 9 bases. In nucleotides, the CDR3 is TGTGCCAGCAGCTTAGTAACAGGGGGCTTGGAGACCCAGTACTTC. As protein: CASSLVTGGLETQYF.